The T cell receptor (beta chain) described here comes from a study of T cell responses to AZD1222 COVID-19 vaccine. General study findings and limits: Elevations in Spike-specific TCR breadth and depth followed administration of two AZD1222 doses. Variant regions that are unmutated are reportedly the target of nearly half of spike-specific TCRs. Donors were chiefly white British, with a greater number of females, and clonal diversity was perhaps underestimated.

CDR1 and CDR2 from the germline V gene are SGDLS and YYNGEE. V was cut by 4 bases and J by 2 bases, with 19 bases left in between. This CDR3 contains 18 residues. TCRdb's table, derived via immunoSEQ multiplex PCR, lists solely in-frame clones and lacks some. The sample holds under 200,000 clones, about nine tenths seen once. Of note for this clone: Its antigen is not identified.

The chain joins TRBV9 to TRBJ1-6, with D maybe TRBD1 (5 bases). This TCR was sampled from an adult in good health. The starting material was peripheral blood, obtained on day 0 of AZD1222 vaccination. Here the CDR3 reads CASSPQGMGVTYNSPLHF. The DNA of the CDR3 is TGTGCCAGCAGCCCACAAGGGATGGGGGTCACCTATAATTCACCCCTCCACTTT.